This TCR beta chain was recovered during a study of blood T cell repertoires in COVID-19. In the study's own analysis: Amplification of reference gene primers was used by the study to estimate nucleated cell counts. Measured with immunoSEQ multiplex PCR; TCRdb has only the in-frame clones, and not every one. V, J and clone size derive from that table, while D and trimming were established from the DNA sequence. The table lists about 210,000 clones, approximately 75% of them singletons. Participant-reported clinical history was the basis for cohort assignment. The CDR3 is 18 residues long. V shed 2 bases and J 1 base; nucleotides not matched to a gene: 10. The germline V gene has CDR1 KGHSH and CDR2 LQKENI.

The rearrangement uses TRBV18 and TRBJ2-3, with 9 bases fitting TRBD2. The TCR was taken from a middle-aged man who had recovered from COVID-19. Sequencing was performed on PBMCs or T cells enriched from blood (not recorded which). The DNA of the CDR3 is TGTGCCAGCTCACCAATAAGCGGGGGGACGTTGGGCACAGATACGCAGTATTTT. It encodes CASSPISGGTLGTDTQYF.